Shown below are 14 T cell receptor beta chains from a single sample sequenced in a study of cytomegalovirus exposure and HLA in healthy donors. In the PCR, 60 Vbeta and 13 Jbeta primers were used. Profiling relied on immunoSEQ multiplex PCR, and the TCRdb table lists in-frame clones only, not all of them. The sample lists roughly 140,000 clones; 55% to 80% were seen once. The sequenced sample was PBMCs. The receptor source for this set is a human donor in good health.

The genes are TRBV6-5 and TRBJ2-7; D is possibly TRBD2 (6 bases). V lost 5 bases, J lost 4 bases, and 15 bases lay in between. The CDR3 has 14 amino acids. Germline V gives CDR1 MNHEY, CDR2 SVGAGI. The CDR3, as DNA: TGTGCCAGCAGTAAGACGGGACTTTATTACGAGCAGTACTTC. This translates into CASSKTGLYYEQYF.

This clone came up once. This chain joins TRBV2 and TRBJ2-2, with 11 bases aligning to TRBD2. CDR3 length: 15 amino acids. CDR1 is SNHLY, CDR2 FYNNEI, per germline. Losses at the gene ends were 2 bases for V and 7 bases for J; bases not matched to a gene: 3. CDR3 in amino acids: CASSELAGGVGELFF. The CDR3 DNA sequence: TGTGCCAGCAGTGAACTAGCGGGAGGAGTCGGGGAGCTGTTTTTT. Looking up the rest from reference TRBV2 and TRBJ2-2 gives the full variable domain: EPEVTQTPSHQVTQMGQEVILRCVPISNHLYFYWYRQILGQKVEFLVSFYNNEISEKSEIFDDQFSVERPDGSNFTLKIRSTKLEDSAMYFCASSELAGGVGELFFGEGSRLTVL.

The CDR3 coding sequence is TGTGCCAGCAGTGCCGGGACTAGCGGGAGGAGGCAAGAGACCCAGTACTTC. Its protein product is CASSAGTSGRRQETQYF. The gene calls are TRBV7-9 and TRBJ2-5; 15 positions match TRBD2. CDR1 and CDR2 (germline): SEHNR, FQNEAQ (reference sequence). This CDR3 is 17 amino acids long. The junction had 7 bases not matched to a gene; V was cut back by 6 bases and J by 2 bases.

The V and J genes are TRBV9 and TRBJ2-2; weak D call: TRBD2 (6 bases). The CDR3 extends over 15 amino acids. V lost 0 bases and J lost 5, with 11 bases in between. Germline values: CDR1 SGDLS, CDR2 YYNGEE. The CDR3, as DNA: TGTGCCAGCAGCGTAGCGGGGGTAGGGACCGGGGAGCTGTTTTTT. Protein sequence: CASSVAGVGTGELFF. Full variable domain (rest looked up from reference TRBV9 and TRBJ2-2): DSGVTQTPKHLITATGQRVTLRCSPRSGDLSVYWYQQSLDQGLQFLIQYYNGEERAKGNILERFSAQQFPDLHSELNLSSLELGDSALYFCASSVAGVGTGELFFGEGSRLTVL.

CDR3 DNA: TGTGCCAGCAGTTTAAGGTTAGCGGGAGCCGAGCAGTACTTC. This translates into CASSLRLAGAEQYF. The V gene is TRBV28, the J gene TRBJ2-7; 9 bases line up with TRBD2. Germline V CDR1 and CDR2: MDHEN, SYDVKM. The CDR3 is 14 amino acids. The junction had 5 bases not matched to a gene; V was cut back by 2 bases and J by 6 bases.

The gene calls are TRBV6-6 and TRBJ2-2; D possibly corresponds to TRBD1 (6 bases). With 6 bases removed from V and 5 bases from J, the gap between germline ends came to 16 bases. There are 15 residues in the CDR3. From germline, CDR1 is MNHNY and CDR2 SVGAGI (reference sequence). The CDR3 here is CASSPTRTVTGELFF. CDR3 in DNA: TGTGCCAGCAGCCCGACGCGGACAGTTACCGGGGAGCTGTTTTTT.

A note on this clone: The junction differs from germline at one of its ends, possibly a read error. This chain joins TRBV7-9 and TRBJ1-1, with 7 bases aligning to TRBD1. This CDR3 has 15 residues. The germline V gene has CDR1 SEHNR and CDR2 FQNEAQ (reference sequence). In DNA form, the CDR3 reads TGTTCCAGCAGCCCGAGGGACAGAGTGGGCACTGAAGCTTTCTTT. Translation gives CSSSPRDRVGTEAFF.

This chain connects TRBV2 to TRBJ2-5, with 10 nucleotides matching TRBD2. The germline CDR1 and CDR2 sequences are SNHLY and FYNNEI. The CDR3 extends over 15 amino acids. J lost 4 bases, V lost 7 bases, and 9 bases had no gene match. CDR3 residues: CASTPRASGGETQYF. CDR3 sequence (DNA): TGTGCCAGCACCCCGAGGGCTAGCGGGGGAGAGACCCAGTACTTC.

CDR3 nucleotide sequence: TGTGCCAGCACCGCCTCTGCGGGAGCTTACAATGAGCAGTTCTTC. Amino acid sequence: CASTASAGAYNEQFF. The chain joins TRBV7-9 to TRBJ2-1; 7 nucleotides match TRBD2. The length of the CDR3 is 15 residues. The junction had 10 bases not matched to a gene; V was cut back by 7 bases and J by 4 bases. CDR1 is SEHNR, CDR2 FQNEAQ, per germline (reference sequence). Variable domain in full (rest from reference TRBV7-9 and TRBJ2-1): DTGVSQNPRHKITKRGQNVTFRCDPISEHNRLYWYRQTLGQGPEFLTYFQNEAQLEKSRLLSDRFSAERPKGSFSTLEIQRTEQGDSAMYLCASTASAGAYNEQFFGPGTRLTVL.

This clone was observed a few times. This sequence joins TRBV6-6 and TRBJ2-5; maybe TRBD2 (6 bases). Germline values: CDR1 MNHNY, CDR2 SVGAGI (reference sequence). V gave up 6 bases and J gave up 2 bases, with 16 bases separating them. The CDR3 has 15 residues. In nucleotides, the CDR3 is TGTGCCAGCAGCCGCAACCGGGACTCACAAGAGACCCAGTACTTC. This translates into CASSRNRDSQETQYF.

This clone turned up a few times. The chain is built from TRBV7-9 and TRBJ2-1, with D possibly TRBD2 on 6 matching bases. This CDR3 is built from 16 residues. Germline CDR1 and CDR2: SEHNR and FQNEAQ (reference sequence). The germline V and J ends were trimmed by 10 bases and 1 base, with 20 bases remaining between them. The DNA for the CDR3 is TGTGCCACCCGGGGTGAAGCCGCGGGGTCCTACAATGAGCAGTTCTTC. Protein sequence: CATRGEAAGSYNEQFF.

V gene TRBV11-3 combines with J gene TRBJ2-3; TRBD2 aligns across 8 bases. The CDR3 is 15 residues long. Germline-derived CDR1 and CDR2 are SGHNT and YENEEA. Trimming at V came to 3 bases and at J to 2 bases, leaving 4 bases not matched to a gene. The CDR3 DNA sequence: TGTGCCAGCAGCTTCTTACTAGCGGACACAGATACGCAGTATTTT. It translates to CASSFLLADTDTQYF.

This clone turned up a few times. The V and J genes are TRBV6-1 and TRBJ2-5; tentative D call: TRBD1 (6 bases). The CDR3 length is 14 residues. Germline V gene sequence: CDR1 MNHNS, CDR2 SASEGT. The ends were cut back, 6 bases at V and 5 bases at J, with 16 bases in the middle. This CDR3 reads CASRATGTEETQYF. Here the CDR3 DNA reads TGTGCCAGCAGAGCCACAGGGACGGAGGAGACCCAGTACTTC.

This clone was seen a few times. The chain links TRBV7-9 to TRBJ2-7, with 10 positions matching TRBD1. Germline loops: CDR1 SEHNR, CDR2 FQNEAQ (reference sequence). The trim removed 3 bases at V and 1 base at J, leaving 6 bases unmatched. This CDR3 has 16 amino acids. The CDR3 protein is CASSFTPGQGSYEQYF. The CDR3 nucleotides read TGTGCCAGCAGCTTCACACCGGGACAGGGGTCCTACGAGCAGTACTTC.